This is a list of T cell receptor beta chains from one sample in a study of response to subunit inactivated influenza vaccine. From the RT-PCR reads, TCRdb called clonotypes with MiXCR, one entry per CDR3 protein. The repertoire holds about 540,000 distinct CDR3 sequences, with 20% to 25% as singletons. The sample was also reused in another study, on T cells expressing NK-cell markers.

The source material was CD4+ T cells sorted from PBMCs, sampled approximately 12 days after vaccination. Source of these receptors: a man between 45 and 60 years old who received an inactivated influenza vaccine. Both conserved end residues are part of each CDR3. Fields, in order: V gene, clone size, D gene, J gene, CDR3 DNA, CDR3 protein. D genes are given only for firm matches. Not all rows give a size; the values are once, few, many and, for expanded clones, a class.

v_call: TRBV7-2
clone_size: NA
d_call: TRBD2
j_call: TRBJ2-1
cdr3_nt: TGTGCCAGCAGCTTCACTAGCGGGAGGGCCGACAATGAGCAGTTCTTC
cdr3_aa: CASSFTSGRADNEQFF

v_call: TRBV25-1
clone_size: NA
d_call: NA
j_call: TRBJ2-1
cdr3_nt: TGTGCCAGCAGTGAAACGGGGTTTAGCAGGAATGAGCAGTTCTTC
cdr3_aa: CASSETGFSRNEQFF

v_call: TRBV20-1
clone_size: NA
d_call: NA
j_call: TRBJ2-1
cdr3_nt: TGCAGTGCTAGGGGAGGAAGCAGGGAAAGTAACTCCTACAATGAGCAGTTCTTC
cdr3_aa: CSARGGSRESNSYNEQFF

v_call: TRBV6-1
clone_size: few
d_call: NA
j_call: TRBJ1-5
cdr3_nt: TGTGCCAGCAGTGGTGGTAACCTCTTTCGGCCCCAGCATTTT
cdr3_aa: CASSGGNLFRPQHF

v_call: TRBV27
clone_size: NA
d_call: TRBD2
j_call: TRBJ2-2
cdr3_nt: TGTGCCAGCAGTCCTGGGTCCCGGGGGGTCACCGGGGAGCTGTTTTTT
cdr3_aa: CASSPGSRGVTGELFF

v_call: TRBV5-6
clone_size: NA
d_call: TRBD2
j_call: TRBJ2-2
cdr3_nt: TGTGCCAGCAGCTTGGTCATGACTAGCGGTCCCACCCCCAACACCGGGGAGCTGTTTTTT
cdr3_aa: CASSLVMTSGPTPNTGELFF

v_call: TRBV7-9
clone_size: NA
d_call: NA
j_call: TRBJ2-2
cdr3_nt: TGTGCCAGCAGCCCCCCCGGGGAGCTGTTTTTT
cdr3_aa: CASSPPGELFF

v_call: TRBV5-1
clone_size: NA
d_call: TRBD1
j_call: TRBJ2-2
cdr3_nt: TGCGCCAGCAGCTCGGGACAGGCAAACACCGGGGAGCTGTTTTTT
cdr3_aa: CASSSGQANTGELFF

v_call: TRBV27
clone_size: few
d_call: NA
j_call: TRBJ2-7
cdr3_nt: TGTGCCAGCAGTCCGGGAGCAGGGGCCTACGAGCAGTACTTC
cdr3_aa: CASSPGAGAYEQYF

v_call: TRBV7-2
clone_size: NA
d_call: TRBD2
j_call: TRBJ2-1
cdr3_nt: TGTGCCAGCAGCTTGGCTAGCGGGACCGCCTACAATGAGCAGTTCTTC
cdr3_aa: CASSLASGTAYNEQFF

v_call: TRBV5-6
clone_size: few
d_call: TRBD2
j_call: TRBJ2-3
cdr3_nt: TGTGCCAGCAGCTTGGTAGCTAGCGGGACCCCAGAACCCACAGATACGCAGTATTTT
cdr3_aa: CASSLVASGTPEPTDTQYF

v_call: TRBV28
clone_size: NA
d_call: TRBD2
j_call: TRBJ2-2
cdr3_nt: TGTGCCAGCCTGAGCGGGAGGGCCACCGGGGAGCTGTTTTTT
cdr3_aa: CASLSGRATGELFF

v_call: TRBV15
clone_size: once
d_call: NA
j_call: TRBJ2-7
cdr3_nt: TGTGCCACCAGCAGAGCTGGTTACGAGCAGTACTTC
cdr3_aa: CATSRAGYEQYF

v_call: TRBV5-1
clone_size: NA
d_call: NA
j_call: TRBJ2-7
cdr3_nt: TGCGCCAGCAGCTTGGCTTCGAACTACGAGCAGTACTTC
cdr3_aa: CASSLASNYEQYF

v_call: TRBV20-1
clone_size: many
d_call: NA
j_call: TRBJ1-1
cdr3_nt: TGCAGTGCTAGAGATTCCACTCCCGGGAAGAATGAAGCTTTCTTT
cdr3_aa: CSARDSTPGKNEAFF

v_call: TRBV24-1
clone_size: NA
d_call: NA
j_call: TRBJ2-3
cdr3_nt: TGTGCCACCAGTACGGAATACACAGATACGCAGTATTTT
cdr3_aa: CATSTEYTDTQYF

v_call: TRBV5-1
clone_size: NA
d_call: NA
j_call: TRBJ2-2
cdr3_nt: TGCGCCAGCAGCTTGGCTGGCTGGAACACCGGGGAGCTGTTTTTT
cdr3_aa: CASSLAGWNTGELFF

v_call: TRBV9
clone_size: few
d_call: NA
j_call: TRBJ2-1
cdr3_nt: TGTGCCAGCCGAGTTGGGGACTCCTACAATGAGCAGTTCTTC
cdr3_aa: CASRVGDSYNEQFF

v_call: TRBV12-3/TRBV12-4
clone_size: once
d_call: NA
j_call: TRBJ1-1
cdr3_nt: TGTGCCAGCAGTTCTGGCGGGGGCTGGACTGAAGCTTTCTTT
cdr3_aa: CASSSGGGWTEAFF

v_call: TRBV5-1
clone_size: once
d_call: NA
j_call: TRBJ2-2
cdr3_nt: TGCGCCAGCAGCCCATCCCGTGGGATTAGAACCGGGGAGCTGTTTTTT
cdr3_aa: CASSPSRGIRTGELFF

v_call: TRBV10-3
clone_size: few
d_call: TRBD2
j_call: TRBJ2-1
cdr3_nt: TGTGCCATCAGCGTTAGCGGGAGCGATTCTTCCTACAATGAGCAGTTCTTC
cdr3_aa: CAISVSGSDSSYNEQFF

v_call: TRBV28
clone_size: few
d_call: NA
j_call: TRBJ1-2
cdr3_nt: TGTGCCAGCAGTTTAATGGCGGGACCCTATGGCTACACCTTC
cdr3_aa: CASSLMAGPYGYTF

v_call: TRBV20-1
clone_size: few
d_call: TRBD1
j_call: TRBJ1-4
cdr3_nt: TGCAGTGCAATAGGCGACAGGGTTGAAAAACTGTTTTTT
cdr3_aa: CSAIGDRVEKLFF

v_call: TRBV19
clone_size: NA
d_call: TRBD2
j_call: TRBJ2-7
cdr3_nt: TGTGCCAGTGGCCGGGACTACGCCAACGAGCAGTACTTC
cdr3_aa: CASGRDYANEQYF

v_call: TRBV6-2/TRBV6-3
clone_size: many
d_call: TRBD1
j_call: TRBJ1-5
cdr3_nt: TGTGCCAGCAGTCCGCAGGCGGGGACAGGCAATCAGCCCCAGCATTTT
cdr3_aa: CASSPQAGTGNQPQHF

v_call: TRBV4-1
clone_size: few
d_call: TRBD2
j_call: TRBJ2-2
cdr3_nt: TGCGCCAGCAGCCAAGGATCGGGAGGTACCGGGGAGCTGTTTTTT
cdr3_aa: CASSQGSGGTGELFF

v_call: TRBV7-3
clone_size: few
d_call: NA
j_call: TRBJ2-1
cdr3_nt: TGTGCCAGCAGCTCAGGGGGTAGCGGGACAACCTACAATGAGCAGTTCTTC
cdr3_aa: CASSSGGSGTTYNEQFF

v_call: TRBV9
clone_size: NA
d_call: NA
j_call: TRBJ1-5
cdr3_nt: TGTGCCAGCAGCGTTAATGAGTATCAGCCCCAGCATTTT
cdr3_aa: CASSVNEYQPQHF

v_call: TRBV6-2/TRBV6-3
clone_size: NA
d_call: TRBD1
j_call: TRBJ1-5
cdr3_nt: TGTGCCAGCTCGCGGTTGGACAGGGAAAATCAGCCCCAGCATTTT
cdr3_aa: CASSRLDRENQPQHF

v_call: TRBV7-3
clone_size: NA
d_call: NA
j_call: TRBJ2-1
cdr3_nt: TGTGCCAGCAGCCCCGGTGTCTTGAATGAGCAGTTCTTC
cdr3_aa: CASSPGVLNEQFF

v_call: TRBV5-6
clone_size: NA
d_call: NA
j_call: TRBJ1-1
cdr3_nt: TGTGCCAGCAGATACAGGGTTTCGAACACTGAAGCTTTCTTT
cdr3_aa: CASRYRVSNTEAFF

v_call: TRBV11-2
clone_size: NA
d_call: NA
j_call: TRBJ2-1
cdr3_nt: TGTGCCAGCAGCTTAGGCGTTTCTGTCAATGAGCAGTTCTTC
cdr3_aa: CASSLGVSVNEQFF

v_call: TRBV12-3/TRBV12-4
clone_size: NA
d_call: NA
j_call: TRBJ2-1
cdr3_nt: TGTGCCAGCAGTTTAGGGGCCCGGAACTCTATATACAATGAGCAGTTCTTC
cdr3_aa: CASSLGARNSIYNEQFF

v_call: TRBV7-9
clone_size: once
d_call: TRBD1
j_call: TRBJ2-2
cdr3_nt: TGTGCCAGCAGCCAAAAGACAGGGTGGTCCGGGGAGCTGTTTTTT
cdr3_aa: CASSQKTGWSGELFF

v_call: TRBV28
clone_size: NA
d_call: NA
j_call: TRBJ1-1
cdr3_nt: TGTGCCAGCAGCTGGGGACGGCCGAACACTGAAGCTTTCTTT
cdr3_aa: CASSWGRPNTEAFF